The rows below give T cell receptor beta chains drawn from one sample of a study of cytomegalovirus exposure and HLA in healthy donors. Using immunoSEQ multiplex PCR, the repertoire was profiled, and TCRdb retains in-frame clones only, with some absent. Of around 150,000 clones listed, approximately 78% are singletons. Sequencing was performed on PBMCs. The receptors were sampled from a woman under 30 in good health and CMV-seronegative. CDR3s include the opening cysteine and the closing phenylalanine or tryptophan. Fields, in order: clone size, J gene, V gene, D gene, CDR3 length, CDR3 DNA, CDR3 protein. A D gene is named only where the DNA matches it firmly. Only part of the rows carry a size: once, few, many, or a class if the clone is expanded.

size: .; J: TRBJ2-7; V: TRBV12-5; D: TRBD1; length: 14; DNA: TGTGCTAGTGGATTGCGGGACAGGTCCTACGAGCAGTACTTC; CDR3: CASGLRDRSYEQYF
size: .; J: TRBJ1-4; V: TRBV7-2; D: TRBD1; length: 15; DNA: TGTGCCAGCAGTTTGGGGACAGCCTTGAATGAAAAACTGTTTTTT; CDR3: CASSLGTALNEKLFF
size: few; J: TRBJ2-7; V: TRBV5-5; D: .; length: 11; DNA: TGTGCCAGCAGCTTTCTCTACGAGCAGTACTTC; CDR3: CASSFLYEQYF
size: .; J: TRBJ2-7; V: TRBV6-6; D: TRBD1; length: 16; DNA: TGTGCCAGCTCATCAACTGGGGGACAGGGGGCATGGGAGCAGTACTTC; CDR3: CASSSTGGQGAWEQYF
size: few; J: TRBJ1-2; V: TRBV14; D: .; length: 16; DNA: TGTGCCAGCAGCCAAGATCCCACAGGCCTAAGGGGCGGCTACACCTTC; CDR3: CASSQDPTGLRGGYTF
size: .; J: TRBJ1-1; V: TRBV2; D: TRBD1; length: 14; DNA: TGTGCCAGCAGACCGGGACAGGGGGCGAGGGAAGCTTTCTTT; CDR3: CASRPGQGAREAFF
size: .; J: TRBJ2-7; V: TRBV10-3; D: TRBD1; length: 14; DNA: TGTGCCATCAGTCTCCAGGGGGCTCCCTACGAGCAGTACTTC; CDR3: CAISLQGAPYEQYF
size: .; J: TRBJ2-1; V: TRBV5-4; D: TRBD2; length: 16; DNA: TGTGCCAGCAGCTTGGTGCGTGGGACTAGCTACAATGAGCAGTTCTTC; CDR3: CASSLVRGTSYNEQFF
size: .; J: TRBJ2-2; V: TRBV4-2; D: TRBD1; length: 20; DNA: TGTGCCAGCAGCCGACGTGACGGGACAGGGGATTTTCTCGGCACCGGGGAGCTGTTTTTT; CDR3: CASSRRDGTGDFLGTGELFF
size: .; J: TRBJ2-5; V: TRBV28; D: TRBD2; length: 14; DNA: TGTGCCAGCAGTTTGGGGCGGGAGTTGGAGACCCAGTACTTC; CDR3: CASSLGRELETQYF
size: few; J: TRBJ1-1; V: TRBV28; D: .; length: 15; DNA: TGTGCCAGCAGTCCCTACCAAACGGTGAACACTGAAGCTTTCTTT; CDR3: CASSPYQTVNTEAFF
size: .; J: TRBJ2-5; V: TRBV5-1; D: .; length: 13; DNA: TGCGCCAGCAAGTGGGGACAACAAGAGACCCAGTACTTC; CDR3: CASKWGQQETQYF
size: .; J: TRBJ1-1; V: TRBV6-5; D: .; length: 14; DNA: TGTGCCAGCAGTTATTTACGGGAGAACACTGAAGCTTTCTTT; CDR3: CASSYLRENTEAFF